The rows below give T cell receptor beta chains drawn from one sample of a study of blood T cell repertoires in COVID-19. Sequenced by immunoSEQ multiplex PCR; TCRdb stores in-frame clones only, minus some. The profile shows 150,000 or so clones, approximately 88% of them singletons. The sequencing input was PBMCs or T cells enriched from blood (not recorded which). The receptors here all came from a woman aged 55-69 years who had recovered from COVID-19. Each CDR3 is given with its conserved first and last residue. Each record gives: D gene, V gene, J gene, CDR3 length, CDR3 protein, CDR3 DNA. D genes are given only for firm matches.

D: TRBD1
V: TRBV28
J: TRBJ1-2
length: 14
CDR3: CASARTGRAYGYTF
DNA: TGTGCCAGCGCCAGGACAGGACGAGCCTATGGCTACACCTTC

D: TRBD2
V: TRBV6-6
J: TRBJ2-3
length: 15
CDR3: CASSFSGGRTDTQYF
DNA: TGTGCCAGCAGTTTTAGCGGGGGTCGCACAGATACGCAGTATTTT

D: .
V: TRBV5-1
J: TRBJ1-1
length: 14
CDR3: CASSWTASNTEAFF
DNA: TGCGCCAGCAGCTGGACAGCCAGTAACACTGAAGCTTTCTTT

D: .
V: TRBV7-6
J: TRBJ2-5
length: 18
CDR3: CASSSDTPGGFPQETQYF
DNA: TGTGCCAGCAGCTCGGACACCCCGGGCGGTTTTCCACAAGAGACCCAGTACTTC

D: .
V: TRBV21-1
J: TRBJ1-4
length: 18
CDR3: CASSKDPGDLSVLEKLFF
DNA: TGTGCCAGCAGCAAAGATCCAGGGGATCTCTCGGTCCTGGAAAAACTGTTTTTT

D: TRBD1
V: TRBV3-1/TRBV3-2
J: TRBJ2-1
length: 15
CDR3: CASSQGRQGRNEQFF
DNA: TGTGCCAGCAGCCAGGGGAGACAGGGGAGGAATGAGCAGTTCTTC

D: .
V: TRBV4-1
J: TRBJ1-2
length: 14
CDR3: CASSPREGNYGYTF
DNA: TGCGCCAGCAGCCCGCGGGAGGGGAACTATGGCTACACCTTC

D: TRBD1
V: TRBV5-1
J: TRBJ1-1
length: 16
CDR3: CASSFWGRTGNTEAFF
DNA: TGCGCCAGCAGCTTCTGGGGGAGGACAGGGAACACTGAAGCTTTCTTT

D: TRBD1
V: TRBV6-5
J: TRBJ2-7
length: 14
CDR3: CASSYMGQTYEQYF
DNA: TGTGCCAGCAGTTACATGGGACAGACCTACGAGCAGTACTTC

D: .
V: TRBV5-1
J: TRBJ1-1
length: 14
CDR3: CASRTGVLETEAFF
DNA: TGCGCCAGCAGAACAGGAGTTTTGGAAACTGAAGCTTTCTTT

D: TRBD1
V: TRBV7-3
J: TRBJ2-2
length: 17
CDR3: CASSRVPGQGRSGELFF
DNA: TGTGCCAGCAGCCGGGTCCCGGGACAGGGGAGGTCGGGGGAGCTGTTTTTT

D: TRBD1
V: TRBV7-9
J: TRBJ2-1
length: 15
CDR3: CASSLVSGQYNEQFF
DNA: TGTGCCAGCAGCTTAGTTTCGGGACAGTACAATGAGCAGTTCTTC

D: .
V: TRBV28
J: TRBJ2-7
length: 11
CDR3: CASTLSGEQYF
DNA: TGTGCCAGCACTCTTAGCGGAGAGCAGTACTTC

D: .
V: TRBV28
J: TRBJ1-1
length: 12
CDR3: CASRESRKEAFF
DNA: TGTGCCAGCCGGGAAAGTAGGAAAGAAGCTTTCTTT

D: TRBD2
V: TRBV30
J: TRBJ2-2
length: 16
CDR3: CAWSPIAGWATGELFF
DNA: TGTGCCTGGAGTCCAATAGCGGGATGGGCTACCGGGGAGCTGTTTTTT

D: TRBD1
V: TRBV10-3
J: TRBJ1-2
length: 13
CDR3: CAISDGQGNGYTF
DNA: TGTGCCATCAGTGACGGACAGGGCAATGGCTACACCTTC